This passage covers 4 T cell receptor beta chains from one sample sequenced in a study of shared clonotypes between healthy human individuals (dated by TCRdb to 2020 to 2021). Libraries were made using the immunoSEQ multiplex PCR assay. This immuneACCESS table, as held by TCRdb, lists in-frame sequences with V and J called but not all clones. Of the missing ones, under half trace to an unresolved V gene in checked studies; the others have no known cause. For this sample there are fewer than 650,000 clones; around 80% appear just once. Around 12% of the sample belongs to the ten largest clones. Sequences were obtained from PBMCs. The receptor source for this set is a woman aged 35 to 49 in good health. Some clones in this sample may be carry-over from other donors' samples.

Many counts were recorded for this clone. The rearrangement joins TRBV30 to TRBJ2-1, with D tentatively TRBD2 (6 bases). V was shortened by 3 bases and J by 7 bases, with 7 bases between the two germline ends. The CDR3 runs 11 residues. CDR1 and CDR2 (germline): GTSNPN, SVGIG (reference sequence). CDR3 loop: CAWSRGNEQFF. The CDR3 DNA follows: TGTGCCTGGAGCCGGGGGAATGAGCAGTTCTTC.

The CDR3 nucleotides are TGTGCCAGCAGCCCCGCAGGGGGATCCTCCGGGGGCTACACCTTC. Translated: CASSPAGGSSGGYTF. V and J are TRBV7-8 and TRBJ1-2; 7 nucleotides align to TRBD1. CDR1 and CDR2 from the germline V gene are SGHVS and FQNEAQ. The CDR3 is 15 amino acids. V lost 5 bases and J lost 8; bases outside the gene matches: 14.

This clone has more than one count but fewer than ten. V and J are TRBV2 and TRBJ1-2, with D maybe TRBD1 (5 bases). The CDR3 sequence is 15 residues long. CDR1 is SNHLY and CDR2 is FYNNEI in the germline V gene. V was shortened by 2 bases and J by 8 bases, with 18 bases between the two germline ends. CDR3 coding DNA: TGTGCCAGCAGTGAATCCCTGGGGGACGGATGGGGCTACACCTTC. This gives the protein CASSESLGDGWGYTF.

The gene calls are TRBV28 and TRBJ2-2, with D possibly called TRBD1 or TRBD2 (6 bases each). Per the germline V gene, CDR1 is MDHEN and CDR2 is SYDVKM. This CDR3 has 20 amino acids. Trimming left V 11 bases short and J 5 bases short, with 36 bases between. CDR3 coding DNA: TGTGCCCAGCCCTTGCCCGAAGATTGGGCGGGACATCTGGGAACCGGGGAGCTGTTTTTT. Residues: CAQPLPEDWAGHLGTGELFF.